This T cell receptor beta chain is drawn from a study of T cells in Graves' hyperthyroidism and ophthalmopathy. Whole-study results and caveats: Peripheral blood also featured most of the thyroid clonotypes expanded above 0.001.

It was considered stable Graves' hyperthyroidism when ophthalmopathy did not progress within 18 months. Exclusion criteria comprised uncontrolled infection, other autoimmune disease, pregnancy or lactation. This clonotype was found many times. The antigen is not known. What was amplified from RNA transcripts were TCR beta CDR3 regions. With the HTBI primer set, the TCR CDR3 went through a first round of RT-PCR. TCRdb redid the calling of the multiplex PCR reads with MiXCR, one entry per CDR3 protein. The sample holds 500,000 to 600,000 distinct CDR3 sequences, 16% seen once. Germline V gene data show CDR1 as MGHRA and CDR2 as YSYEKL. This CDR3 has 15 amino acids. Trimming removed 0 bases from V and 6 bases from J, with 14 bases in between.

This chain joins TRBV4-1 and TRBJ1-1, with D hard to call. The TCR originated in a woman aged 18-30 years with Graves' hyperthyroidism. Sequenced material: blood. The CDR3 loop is CASSQDDGKRAEAFF. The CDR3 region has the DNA TGCGCCAGCAGCCAAGATGACGGGAAGAGGGCTGAAGCTTTCTTT.